This TCR beta chain originates from a study of blood T cell repertoires in COVID-19. Assay used: immunoSEQ multiplex PCR; TCRdb lists only in-frame clones, some missing. Here the sample spans 30,000 to 40,000 clones, roughly 90% being singletons. V was shortened by 4 bases and J by 2 bases, with 12 bases between the two germline ends. The CDR3 is made up of 15 amino acids. Germline V lookup: CDR1 LNHDA, CDR2 SQIVND (reference sequence). The chain has TRBV19 and TRBJ1-3; D may be TRBD1 (6 bases). The sample was peripheral blood. This receptor was identified in a human donor with active COVID-19. The donor label of this sample is uncertain. The DNA for the CDR3 is TGTGCCAGTAGTACCCTGAGGACAGCTGGAAACACCATATATTTT. It translates to CASSTLRTAGNTIYF.